The 3 T cell receptor beta chains given below trace back to one sample, sequenced in a study of T cell responses to AZD1222 COVID-19 vaccine. Using immunoSEQ multiplex PCR, the repertoire was profiled, and TCRdb retains in-frame clones only, with some absent. The sample records around 150,000 clones, more than 80% being singletons. The source material was peripheral blood, sampled on day 0 of AZD1222 vaccination. The origin of the receptors is an adult in good health.

The chain carries TRBV24-1 and TRBJ2-3, with D tentatively TRBD1 (6 bases). There are 16 residues in the CDR3. Per germline, CDR1 KGHDR and CDR2 SFDVKD. The germline V and J ends were trimmed by 4 bases and 1 base, with 14 bases remaining between them. CDR3 sequence (DNA): TGTGCCACCAGTGACCATAACAGGGATGGCACAGATACGCAGTATTTT. Protein product: CATSDHNRDGTDTQYF.

V usage is TRBV28 and J usage is TRBJ1-5, with 7 bases lining up with TRBD1. The V segment lost 8 bases and the J segment 4 bases; nucleotides outside the gene matches: 8. Germline CDR1 MDHEN, CDR2 SYDVKM. The CDR3 is made up of 14 amino acids. The CDR3 nucleotides are TGTGCCAGCTCCTTCACAGGGGCTAATCAGCCCCAGCATTTT. Translating gives CASSFTGANQPQHF.

V and J are TRBV12-3 or TRBV12-4 and TRBJ2-5, with TRBD1 matching over 9 bases. This CDR3 spans 13 amino acids. V dropped 6 bases and J dropped 7; count of bases not matched to a gene: 6. The CDR3 is CASRRTGEGTQYF. The DNA for the CDR3 is TGTGCCAGCAGGCGGACAGGGGAGGGGACCCAGTACTTC.